The sample holds many counts of the clone carrying this TCR beta chain. Antigen: not known. The authors prepared the TCRbeta library with unique molecular identifiers. Each CDR3 protein is one row after TCRdb ran MiXCR on the PCR reads. The data show about 98,000 distinct CDR3 sequences, 4.5% to 7.5% seen once. This sample stems from a study of T-cell reconstitution after alpha-beta-depleted transplantation in children. Study-level results: The study reportedly traced alpha-beta T cells about two months after transplant to several hundred expanded graft clones. Some patients' high day-60 TCRbeta diversity was traced to surviving recipient T cells and thymic progenitors.

Material: PBMCs, mostly from graft donor cells, obtained 60 days after TCRalphabeta/CD19-depleted stem cell transplant. This clonotype was obtained from a female patient between 2 and 10 years old who had a stem cell transplant for Fanconi anemia, so the T cells may come from the graft donor.

CDR3 in DNA: TGCGCCAGCAGCCCGGGACAGGCCGATTATACGCAGTATTTT. The encoded protein is CASSPGQADYTQYF. The chain carries TRBV5-1 and TRBJ2-3; 8 bases match TRBD1. Germline V CDR1 and CDR2: SGHRS, YFSETQ. J gave up 7 bases and V 4 bases, and 8 bases lay outside the gene matches. The CDR3 runs to 14 residues.